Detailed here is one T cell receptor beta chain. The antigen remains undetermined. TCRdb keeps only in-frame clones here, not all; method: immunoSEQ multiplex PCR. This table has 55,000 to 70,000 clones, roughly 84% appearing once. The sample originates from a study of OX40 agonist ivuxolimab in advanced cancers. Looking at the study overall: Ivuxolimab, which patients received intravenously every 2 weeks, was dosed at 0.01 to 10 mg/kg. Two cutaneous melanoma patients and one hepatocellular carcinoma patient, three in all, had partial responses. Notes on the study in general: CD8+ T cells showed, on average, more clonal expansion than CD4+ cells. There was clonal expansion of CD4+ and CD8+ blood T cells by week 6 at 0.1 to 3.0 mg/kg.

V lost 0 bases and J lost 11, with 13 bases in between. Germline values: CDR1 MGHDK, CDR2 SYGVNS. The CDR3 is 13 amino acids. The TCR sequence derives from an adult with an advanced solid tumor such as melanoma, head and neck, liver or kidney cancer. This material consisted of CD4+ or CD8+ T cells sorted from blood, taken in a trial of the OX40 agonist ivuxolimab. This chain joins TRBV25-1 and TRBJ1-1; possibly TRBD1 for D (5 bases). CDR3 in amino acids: CASSEYGTVAAFF. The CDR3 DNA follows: TGTGCCAGCAGTGAATACGGGACGGTCGCCGCTTTCTTT.